The 21 T cell receptor beta chains below all came from one sample that was sequenced in a study of siplizumab effects on memory and regulatory T cells (dated by TCRdb to about 2019). Receptor libraries were prepared by the immunoSEQ multiplex PCR assay. Drawn from immuneACCESS, this table holds only the in-frame rearrangements with V and J called that TCRdb kept. Clones are partly lost; checked studies trace under half to an unresolved V gene and leave the rest unexplained. A total of around 97,000 clones appear in this sample, around 94% of them only once. About 1.5% of the sample is held by the ten biggest clonotypes. Sequenced sample: non-Treg CD4+ T cells sorted from blood. Interpreted using the paper, the cell subset or site label stands for: FACS-sorted unstimulated CD4+ non-regulatory T cells. Source of these receptors: a human donor in good health.

The V gene is TRBV20-1, the J gene TRBJ2-7; unclear D gene. The CDR3 covers 10 residues. Trimming shortened V by 7 bases and J by 7 bases, and 11 bases separated the two germline ends. Germline V gene lookup returns CDR1 DFQATT and CDR2 SNEGSKA (reference sequence). DNA of the CDR3: TGCAGTGGATGGGCTAGGGAGCAGTACTTC. This codes for CSGWAREQYF.

This clone was seen a single time. The chain's CDR3 is CASSSTGETQYF. As DNA, the CDR3 is TGTGCCAGCAGTTCCACCGGGGAGACCCAGTACTTC. The V and J genes are TRBV28 and TRBJ2-5; D not certain. Germline V lookup: CDR1 MDHEN, CDR2 SYDVKM. Between the trimmed V and J ends, which lost 4 bases and 5 bases, there was a span of 8 bases. This CDR3 has 12 amino acids.

This clone was seen a few times. This sample includes further DNA sequences coding for the same CDR3. The chain links TRBV7-8 to TRBJ1-5; no definite D call. The CDR3 totals 12 residues. The germline V gene has CDR1 SGHVS and CDR2 FQNEAQ. V lost 0 bases and J lost 6, with 3 bases in between. CDR3 nucleotide sequence: TGTGCCAGCAGCTTAGCGGGTCAGCCCCAGCATTTT. Translated: CASSLAGQPQHF.

The rearrangement uses TRBV27 and TRBJ2-3, with TRBD2 matching over 10 bases. Trimming cost V 7 bases and J 3 bases; bases outside gene matches: 13. This CDR3 has 17 amino acids. CDR1 MNHEY and CDR2 SMNVEV come from the germline V gene (reference sequence). DNA for the CDR3: TGTGCCAGCATCCGCAGTAAGCTAGCGGGAGTTACAGATACGCAGTATTTT. This translates into CASIRSKLAGVTDTQYF.

The chain couples TRBV28 to TRBJ2-7; D not resolved. This CDR3 spans 14 amino acids. Trimming shortened V by 7 bases and J by 7 bases, and 20 bases separated the two germline ends. Germline CDR1 reads MDHEN; CDR2 reads SYDVKM. Written as DNA, the CDR3 is TGTGCCAGCATCCCGGACGGTCCGCCGACGGAGCAGTACTTC. Residues: CASIPDGPPTEQYF. Variable domain in full (rest from reference TRBV28 and TRBJ2-7): DVKVTQSSRYLVKRTGEKVFLECVQDMDHENMFWYRQDPGLGLRLIYFSYDVKMKEKGDIPEGYSVSREKKERFSLILESASTNQTSMYLCASIPDGPPTEQYFGPGTRLTVT.

CDR3 region: CASSLSGRVNTGELFF. CDR3 DNA sequence: TGTGCCAGCAGTTTATCCGGCAGGGTGAACACCGGGGAGCTGTTTTTT. The chain couples TRBV27 to TRBJ2-2; D is perhaps TRBD1 (5 bases). The CDR3 has 16 residues. Trimming pared 0 bases from V and 1 base from J, leaving 9 bases between. CDR1 MNHEY and CDR2 SMNVEV come from the germline V gene (reference sequence).

V and J are TRBV6-5 and TRBJ2-7; D not resolved. The CDR3 runs 14 residues. Germline V CDR1 and CDR2: MNHEY, SVGAGI. V lost 5 bases, J lost 2 bases, and 13 bases lay in between. Written as DNA, the CDR3 is TGTGCCAGCAGTCCCATCGCGACAACCTACGAGCAGTACTTC. Translating it yields CASSPIATTYEQYF.

This clone turned up a few times. This rearrangement joins TRBV25-1 to TRBJ2-5; D perhaps matches TRBD1 (6 bases). The length of the CDR3 is 16 residues. The V gene lost 4 bases and the J gene lost 1 base, with 16 bases spanning the gap. CDR1 and CDR2 (germline): MGHDK, SYGVNS. The CDR3 region is CASSGSPTGLQETQYF. The CDR3 region has the DNA TGTGCCAGCAGTGGCTCTCCGACAGGTCTCCAAGAGACCCAGTACTTC.

The chain recombines TRBV2 with TRBJ2-2; D ambiguous. Looked up from germline, CDR1 is SNHLY and CDR2 is FYNNEI. V gave up 4 bases and J gave up 8 bases, with 5 bases separating them. This CDR3 spans 11 amino acids. CDR3 sequence reads: CASSGSGELFF. CDR3 DNA sequence: TGTGCCAGCAGTGGGTCTGGGGAGCTGTTTTTT.

The V call is TRBV18, the J call TRBJ2-5; D is ambiguous. The CDR3 loop spans 15 amino acids. CDR1 KGHSH and CDR2 LQKENI come from the germline V gene. V lost 2 bases to trimming and J lost 3 bases, with 13 bases between them. CDR3 in amino acids: CASSPSRVREETQYF. For the CDR3, the DNA is TGTGCCAGCTCACCATCCCGAGTTAGGGAAGAGACCCAGTACTTC.

V usage is TRBV29-1 and J usage is TRBJ2-6, with D tentatively TRBD1 (7 bases). Trimming stripped 6 bases from V and 0 bases from J, with 15 bases between. The CDR3 spans 16 residues. Germline V gives CDR1 SQVTM, CDR2 ANQGSEA. CDR3: CSVAGQQLSGANVLTF. The CDR3 region has the DNA TGCAGCGTGGCGGGACAGCAACTCTCTGGGGCCAACGTCCTGACTTTC.

As DNA, the CDR3 is TGTGCCAGCAGCCAAAGACAGGTAGATAAAGCTTTCTTT. This translates into CASSQRQVDKAFF. The chain recombines TRBV5-6 with TRBJ1-1; TRBD1 is a possible D gene (6 bases). Germline V lookup: CDR1 SGHDT, CDR2 YYEEEE. V dropped 4 bases and J dropped 9 bases, with 16 bases sitting between them. CDR3 size: 13 residues.

V gene TRBV30 combines with J gene TRBJ2-1; 12 bases map to TRBD2. CDR1 is GTSNPN, CDR2 SVGIG, per germline (reference sequence). The V segment lost 4 bases and the J segment 7 bases; nucleotides outside the gene matches: 2. CDR3 length equals 13 residues. CDR3 bases: TGTGCCTGGACTAGCGGGAGGGTGAATGAGCAGTTCTTC. This encodes CAWTSGRVNEQFF. The full variable domain, rest sourced from reference TRBV30 and TRBJ2-1, is SQTIHQWPATLVQPVGSPLSLECTVEGTSNPNLYWYRQAAGRGLQLLFYSVGIGQISSEVPQNLSASRPQDRQFILSSKKLLLSDSGFYLCAWTSGRVNEQFFGPGTRLTVL.

The chain is built from TRBV18 and TRBJ2-3, with D possibly TRBD1 on 6 matching bases. Germline CDR1 and CDR2: KGHSH and LQKENI. CDR3 length: 15 residues. V shed 2 bases and J shed 4 bases, with 13 bases lying between them. The DNA of the CDR3 is TGTGCCAGCTCACCAATACAGGGATTCCCAGATACGCAGTATTTT. This encodes CASSPIQGFPDTQYF.

The chain couples TRBV18 to TRBJ2-7; 8 bases match TRBD2. The CDR3 sequence is 16 residues long. Germline V CDR1 and CDR2: KGHSH, LQKENI. V dropped 1 base and J dropped 4; count of bases not matched to a gene: 9. In DNA form, the CDR3 reads TGTGCCAGCTCACCACGGTTCAGCGGGAGAAGGTACGAGCAGTACTTC. This encodes CASSPRFSGRRYEQYF.

The rearrangement joins TRBV6-6 to TRBJ1-3; no firm D call. Trimming removed 0 bases at V and 6 bases at J, with 9 bases between. Germline CDR1 and CDR2: MNHNY and SVGAGI (reference sequence). The CDR3 length is 14 residues. CDR3 in DNA: TGTGCCAGCAGTTACTCGGGCGGAAAAAACACCATATATTTT. It encodes CASSYSGGKNTIYF.

CDR3 coding DNA: TGTGCCAGCAGCTTACAGAGCTCCTATAATTCACCCCTCCACTTT. Its translation is CASSLQSSYNSPLHF. This chain links TRBV7-2 with TRBJ1-6; no definite D call. Looked up from germline, CDR1 is SGHTA and CDR2 is FQGNSA. This CDR3 contains 15 residues. The V gene lost 2 bases and the J gene lost 0 bases, with 5 bases spanning the gap.

The rearrangement joins TRBV19 to TRBJ1-4; 8 bases agree with TRBD1. Trimming removed 5 bases from V and 5 bases from J; junction bases left unmatched: 7. This CDR3 is built from 15 residues. Germline V gene sequence: CDR1 LNHDA, CDR2 SQIVND (reference sequence). In DNA form, the CDR3 reads TGTGCCAGTAGTGCCTCGACAGGGGCGAATGAAAAACTGTTTTTT. Translation: CASSASTGANEKLFF. Looking up the rest from reference TRBV19 and TRBJ1-4 gives the full variable domain: DGGITQSPKYLFRKEGQNVTLSCEQNLNHDAMYWYRQDPGQGLRLIYYSQIVNDFQKGDIAEGYSVSREKKESFPLTVTSAQKNPTAFYLCASSASTGANEKLFFGSGTQLSVL.

The genes are TRBV11-3 and TRBJ2-1; 7 bases align to TRBD2. This CDR3 region has 16 residues. Unmatched junction bases numbered 7, after V lost 3 bases and J lost 2 bases. Germline values: CDR1 SGHNT, CDR2 YENEEA. The CDR3 loop is CASSFLGGSTYNEQFF. The CDR3 bases are TGTGCCAGCAGCTTCTTGGGCGGGAGTACCTACAATGAGCAGTTCTTC.

The rearrangement links TRBV6-4 to TRBJ2-2; D gene ambiguous. The V gene lost 3 bases and the J gene lost 2 bases, with 7 bases spanning the gap. Germline values: CDR1 MRHNA, CDR2 SNTAGT. The CDR3 totals 14 residues. CDR3 nucleotides: TGTGCCAGCAGTGAAAAGTTTAACACCGGGGAGCTGTTTTTT. Translation: CASSEKFNTGELFF.

The J gene is TRBJ2-2, the V gene TRBV7-3; 8 bases align to TRBD1. Germline V gene lookup returns CDR1 SGHTA and CDR2 FQGTGA. Unmatched junction bases numbered 9, after V lost 5 bases and J lost 4 bases. CDR3 length equals 16 residues. The CDR3 protein is CASSPSGQASTGELFF. DNA of the CDR3: TGTGCCAGCAGCCCCTCGGGACAGGCTTCCACCGGGGAGCTGTTTTTT.